This entry concerns a single TCR beta chain. As yet, its antigen is unknown. This entry belongs to a study of shared clonotypes between healthy human individuals. The CDR3 has 13 amino acids. Trimming removed 2 bases from V and 5 bases from J, with 10 bases in between. CDR1 is SGHVS and CDR2 is FNYEAQ in the germline V gene. The study, taken as a whole, reports: Enrolling few donors narrowed the genetic and exposure-history diversity that was represented. Sequencing depth was expected to affect clonotype sharing among donors.

On sorted subsets, replicate PCRs used roughly 220 ng DNA, or around 30,000 T cell genomes. Measured with immunoSEQ multiplex PCR; TCRdb has only the in-frame clones, and not every one. The sample carries approximately 500,000 clones, 95% to 97% recorded once. Donation came from healthy HIV-negative adults that had no recent acute infections or vaccinations. This clonotype was sampled from a woman aged 30 to 39 in good health. The chain links TRBV7-6 to TRBJ2-7; no clear D. Material: naive CD4+ T cells sorted from blood. Subset given: CD45RA+ positively selected. The CDR3 spells CASSLRLPDEQYF. The CDR3 DNA sequence: TGTGCCAGCAGCTTAAGACTCCCCGACGAGCAGTACTTC.